The 5 T cell receptor beta chains below were found in one sample sequenced in a study of cytomegalovirus exposure and HLA in healthy donors. The study ran its PCR with 60 Vbeta and 13 Jbeta primers. Data came from immunoSEQ multiplex PCR; TCRdb stores just in-frame clones and leaves some out. The repertoire holds about 130,000 clones, 80% seen once, with roughly 4% in the top ten. Sequenced input: PBMCs. The receptors originated from a woman aged 40 to 50 in good health and CMV-seronegative.

Comment on this clone: At one of its ends the junction is not consistent with the germline gene, which may arise from a read error. The same CDR3 is also encoded by other DNA sequences in this sample. The chain links TRBV7-2 to TRBJ2-7, with 8 bases identical to TRBD1. This CDR3 is 14 amino acids long. CDR1 and CDR2 (germline): SGHTA, FQGNSA. CDR3 amino acids: CASSLDRGLYEQYF. CDR3 sequence (DNA): TGTGCCAGCAGTTTAGACAGGGGACTCTACGAGCAGTACTTC.

This clone was seen only once. V is TRBV19 and J is TRBJ2-3; 9 bases line up with TRBD2. Germline V lookup: CDR1 LNHDA, CDR2 SQIVND (reference sequence). V gave up 0 bases and J gave up 11 bases; unmatched junction bases: 9. The CDR3 totals 15 residues. Here the CDR3 reads CASSIDASGVREQYF. The CDR3 DNA reads TGTGCCAGTAGTATAGATGCTAGCGGGGTTCGGGAGCAGTATTTT. Combining the CDR3 with reference TRBV19 and TRBJ2-3 gives the whole variable domain DGGITQSPKYLFRKEGQNVTLSCEQNLNHDAMYWYRQDPGQGLRLIYYSQIVNDFQKGDIAEGYSVSREKKESFPLTVTSAQKNPTAFYLCASSIDASGVREQYFGPGTRLTVL.

The chain combines TRBV7-9 with TRBJ2-4; D is undetermined. The CDR3 runs to 10 residues. Germline loops: CDR1 SEHNR, CDR2 FQNEAQ (reference sequence). The V end lost 5 bases, the J end lost 8 bases, and 4 bases lay between the germline ends. This CDR3 reads CASSIDIQYF. As DNA, the CDR3 is TGTGCCAGCAGCATCGACATTCAGTACTTC.

The CDR3 region is CASLGSTREKLFF. The CDR3 bases are TGTGCCAGCCTTGGCAGCACTAGGGAAAAACTGTTTTTT. The gene calls are TRBV6-1 and TRBJ1-4, with D uncertain. This CDR3 spans 13 amino acids. V lost 8 bases, J lost 8 bases, and 15 bases lay in between. Germline loops: CDR1 MNHNS, CDR2 SASEGT.

J is TRBJ1-2 and V is TRBV4-3; 8 bases are a match to TRBD1. Germline CDR1 is LGHNA and CDR2 is YSLEER. The length of the CDR3 is 14 residues. V trimming: 2 bases; J trimming: 8 bases; junction bases outside the gene matches: 7. This chain's CDR3 is CASSQTDREDGYTF. CDR3 bases: TGCGCCAGCAGCCAAACGGACAGGGAGGACGGCTACACCTTC.